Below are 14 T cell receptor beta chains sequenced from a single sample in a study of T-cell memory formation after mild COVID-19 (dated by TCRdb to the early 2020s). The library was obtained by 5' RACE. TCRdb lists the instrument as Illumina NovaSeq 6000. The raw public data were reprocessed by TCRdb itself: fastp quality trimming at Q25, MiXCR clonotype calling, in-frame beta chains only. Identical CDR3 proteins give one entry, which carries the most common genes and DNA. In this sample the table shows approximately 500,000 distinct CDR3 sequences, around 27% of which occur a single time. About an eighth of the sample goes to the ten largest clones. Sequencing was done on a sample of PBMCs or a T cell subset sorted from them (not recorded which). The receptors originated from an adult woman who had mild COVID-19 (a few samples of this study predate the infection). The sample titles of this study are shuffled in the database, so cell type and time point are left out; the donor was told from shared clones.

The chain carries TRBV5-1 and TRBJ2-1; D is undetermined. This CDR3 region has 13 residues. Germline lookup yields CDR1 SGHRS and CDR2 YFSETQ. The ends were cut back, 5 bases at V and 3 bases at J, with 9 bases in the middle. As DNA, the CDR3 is TGCGCCAGCAGGTCTTTAGGCTACAATGAGCAGTTCTTC. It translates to CASRSLGYNEQFF.

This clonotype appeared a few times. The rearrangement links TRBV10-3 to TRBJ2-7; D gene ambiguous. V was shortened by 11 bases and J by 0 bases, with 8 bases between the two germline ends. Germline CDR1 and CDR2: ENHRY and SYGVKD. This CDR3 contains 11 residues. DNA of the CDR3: TGTGCCGGGCCTCGCTCCTACGAGCAGTACTTC. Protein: CAGPRSYEQYF.

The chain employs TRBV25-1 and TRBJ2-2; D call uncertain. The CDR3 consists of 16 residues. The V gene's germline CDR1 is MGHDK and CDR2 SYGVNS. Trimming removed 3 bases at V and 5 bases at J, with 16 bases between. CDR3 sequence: CASSDPKRFLTGELFF. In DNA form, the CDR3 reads TGTGCCAGCAGTGACCCAAAACGGTTCTTAACCGGGGAGCTGTTTTTT.

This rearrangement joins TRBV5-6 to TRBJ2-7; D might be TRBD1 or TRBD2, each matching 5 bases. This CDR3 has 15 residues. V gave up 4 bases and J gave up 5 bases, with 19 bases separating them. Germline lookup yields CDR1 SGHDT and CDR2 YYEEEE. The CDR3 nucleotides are TGTGCCAGCAGCAGCGGACAACTCCTCGGAAACGAGCAGTACTTC. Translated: CASSSGQLLGNEQYF.

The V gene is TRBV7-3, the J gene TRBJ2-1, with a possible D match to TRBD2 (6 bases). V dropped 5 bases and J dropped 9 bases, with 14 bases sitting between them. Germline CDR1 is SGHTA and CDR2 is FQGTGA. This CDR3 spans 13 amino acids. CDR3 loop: CASSPKFGSEQFF. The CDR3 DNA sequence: TGTGCCAGCAGCCCAAAATTCGGGAGTGAGCAGTTCTTC.

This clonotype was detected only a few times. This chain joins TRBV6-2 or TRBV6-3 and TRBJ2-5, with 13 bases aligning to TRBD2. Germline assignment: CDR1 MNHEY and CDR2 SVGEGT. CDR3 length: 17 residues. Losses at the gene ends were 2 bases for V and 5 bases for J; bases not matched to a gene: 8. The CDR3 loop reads CASSYGGTSGTRETQYF. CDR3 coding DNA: TGTGCCAGCAGTTACGGGGGGACTAGCGGGACCCGGGAGACCCAGTACTTC.

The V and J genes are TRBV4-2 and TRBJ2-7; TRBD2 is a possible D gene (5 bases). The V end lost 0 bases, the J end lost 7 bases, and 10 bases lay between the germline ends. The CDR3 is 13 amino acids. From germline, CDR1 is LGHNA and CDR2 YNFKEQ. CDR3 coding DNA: TGTGCCAGCAGCCAAGATCGACGGGAAGAGCAGTACTTC. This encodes CASSQDRREEQYF.

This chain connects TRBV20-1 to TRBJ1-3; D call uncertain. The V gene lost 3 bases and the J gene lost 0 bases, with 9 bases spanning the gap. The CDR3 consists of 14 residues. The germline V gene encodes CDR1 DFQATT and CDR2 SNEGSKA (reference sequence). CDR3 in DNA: TGCAGTGCTAGTGTGGGCGCCTCTGGAAACACCATATATTTT. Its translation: CSASVGASGNTIYF.

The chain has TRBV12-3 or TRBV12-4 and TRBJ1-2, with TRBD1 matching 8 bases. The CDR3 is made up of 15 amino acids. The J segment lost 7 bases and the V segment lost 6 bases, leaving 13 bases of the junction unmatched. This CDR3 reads CASSLRRTGLGGYTF. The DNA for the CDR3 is TGTGCCAGCAGCCTCCGCCGGACAGGGTTAGGTGGCTACACCTTC.

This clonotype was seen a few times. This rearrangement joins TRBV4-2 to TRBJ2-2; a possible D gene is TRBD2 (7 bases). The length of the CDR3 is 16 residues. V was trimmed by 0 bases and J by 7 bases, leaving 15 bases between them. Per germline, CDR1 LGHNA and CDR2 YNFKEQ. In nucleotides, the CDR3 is TGTGCCAGCAGCCAAGATCTGACAGGCGGGGGCGGGGAGCTGTTTTTT. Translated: CASSQDLTGGGGELFF.

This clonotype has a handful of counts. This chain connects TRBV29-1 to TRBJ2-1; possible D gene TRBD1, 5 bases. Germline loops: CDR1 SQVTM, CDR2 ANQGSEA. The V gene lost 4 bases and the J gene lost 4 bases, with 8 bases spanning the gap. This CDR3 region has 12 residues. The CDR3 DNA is TGCAGCGTTGGACAGATGTACAATGAGCAGTTCTTC. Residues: CSVGQMYNEQFF.

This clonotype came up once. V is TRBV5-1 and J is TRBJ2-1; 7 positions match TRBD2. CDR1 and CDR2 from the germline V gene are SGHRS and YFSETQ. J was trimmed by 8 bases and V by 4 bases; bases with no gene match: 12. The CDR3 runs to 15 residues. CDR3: CASSALALSSDEQFF. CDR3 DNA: TGCGCCAGCAGCGCACTAGCGTTATCCTCGGATGAGCAGTTCTTC.

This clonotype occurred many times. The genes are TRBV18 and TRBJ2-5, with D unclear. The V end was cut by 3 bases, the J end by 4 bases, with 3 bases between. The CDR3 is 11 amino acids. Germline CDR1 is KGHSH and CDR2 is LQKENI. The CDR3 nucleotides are TGTGCCAGCTCACCGGGAGAGACCCAGTACTTC. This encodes CASSPGETQYF.

The DNA of the CDR3 is TGTGCCAGCAGTCCTCGGACAGCGGGAGGACGGGGCAATGAGCAGTTCTTC. Amino acid sequence: CASSPRTAGGRGNEQFF. The rearrangement links TRBV6-5 to TRBJ2-1; 9 nucleotides line up with TRBD2. The ends lost 5 bases at V and 6 bases at J; junction bases unmatched: 14. The germline V gene encodes CDR1 MNHEY and CDR2 SVGAGI. The CDR3 is 17 residues long.